This TCR beta chain was identified in a study of T cell repertoires in cytomegalovirus infection. Across the study: Matching HLA type, along with CMV infection, was indicated by public TCR beta signatures.

This clonotype was recorded many times. Its antigen is not known. TCRdb ran MiXCR on the reads and lists one entry per CDR3 protein. The sample has around 300,000 distinct CDR3 sequences, around 9.5% seen once. General study points: Cumulative public TCR beta family frequency identified carriers of CMV plus the relevant HLA. HLA-C-restricted, CMV-specific TCR beta clonotypes were dominant ex vivo.

Sequences were obtained from PBMCs. This clonotype originated in a human donor in good health (CMV status not recorded). Some clones in this sample may be carry-over from other donors' samples.

CDR3 bases: TGTGCCAGCAGTCCCGACAGGGGAGGGACTGAAGCTTTCTTT. Protein sequence: CASSPDRGGTEAFF. The J gene is TRBJ1-1, the V gene TRBV7-2; TRBD1 aligns across 8 bases. This CDR3 is 14 amino acids long. V lost 6 bases, J lost 5 bases, and 8 bases stayed unmatched. CDR1 SGHTA and CDR2 FQGNSA come from the germline V gene.